In this sample, the clone carrying this TCR beta chain turned up many times. Antigen unknown. Clinicians diagnosed patients from clinical symptoms, serum thyroxine and TRAb, thyroid ultrasound and orbital computed tomography. RNA transcripts served as the template for amplifying TCR beta CDR3 regions. Researchers ran a first-round RT-PCR on the TCR CDR3 using the HTBI primer set. TCRdb re-called the multiplex PCR reads with MiXCR, one entry per CDR3 protein. The sample consists of some 550,000 distinct CDR3 sequences, about 16% of them appearing once. This sample was taken from a study of T cells in Graves' hyperthyroidism and ophthalmopathy. General study points: A model of 13 V-J features distinguished ophthalmopathy from stable hyperthyroidism.

Material for sequencing was blood. The receptor comes from a woman between 40 and 50 years old with Graves' ophthalmopathy.

The CDR3 loop is CASSFAFGGLSTEAFF. The CDR3 nucleotides read TGTGCCAGCAGTTTCGCCTTTGGAGGTTTGTCCACTGAAGCTTTCTTT. This chain joins TRBV12-3 or TRBV12-4 and TRBJ1-1; D gene unclear. V was clipped by 3 bases and J by 4 bases, with 18 bases between them. This CDR3 has 16 amino acids.